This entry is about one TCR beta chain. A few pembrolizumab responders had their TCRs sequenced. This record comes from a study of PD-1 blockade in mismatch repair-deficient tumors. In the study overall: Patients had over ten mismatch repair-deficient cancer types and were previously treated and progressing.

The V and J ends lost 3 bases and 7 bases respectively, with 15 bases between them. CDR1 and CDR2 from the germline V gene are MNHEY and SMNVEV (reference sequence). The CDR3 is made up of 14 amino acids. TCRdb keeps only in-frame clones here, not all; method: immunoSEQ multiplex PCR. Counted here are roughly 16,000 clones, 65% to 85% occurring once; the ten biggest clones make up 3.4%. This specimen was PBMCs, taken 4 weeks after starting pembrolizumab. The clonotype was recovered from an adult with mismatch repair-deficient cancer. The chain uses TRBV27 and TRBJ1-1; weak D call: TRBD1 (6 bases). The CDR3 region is CASSFIGGLGEAFF. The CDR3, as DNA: TGTGCCAGCAGTTTTATCGGGGGGCTTGGTGAAGCTTTCTTT.